This T cell receptor (beta chain) appears in the sequencing data of a study of blood T cells in healthy people across ages. PCR was performed a second time for about 7 to 12 cycles using a sample-barcoded 5' primer and a J-beta primer mix. TCRdb analysed the 5' RACE reads with MiXCR anew, one entry per CDR3 protein. The sample shows 1.5 million to 2 million distinct CDR3 sequences, about 30% of them seen only once. With V trimmed by 7 bases and J by 6 bases, 11 bases remained unmatched. The CDR3 runs to 15 residues. Material for sequencing was blood. This sequence was found in a woman under 40 in good health. The V and J genes are TRBV12-3 or TRBV12-4 and TRBJ1-2; TRBD1 agrees at 10 bases. CDR3 nucleotide sequence: TGTGCCAGCATTCGACAGGGGGCCCCAAGCCATGGCTACACCTTC. Translation gives CASIRQGAPSHGYTF.